This T cell receptor beta chain emerged from a study of technical replicates of blood from a few donors. Data came from immunoSEQ multiplex PCR; TCRdb stores just in-frame clones and leaves some out. The data show 87,000 or so clones, with around 93% seen just once and approximately 0.35% held by the top ten. The length of the CDR3 is 16 residues. Germline V CDR1 and CDR2: SGHTA, FQGNSA. V lost 7 bases and J 7 bases, leaving 26 bases between the germline ends. The sequenced sample consisted of T cells isolated from PBMCs. The gene calls are TRBV7-2 and TRBJ2-7; D is undetermined. The clonotype originates from a human donor in good health. The CDR3 DNA sequence: TGTGCCAGCACCCCGCGAACAGATTCCGGATTTGGAGAGCAGTACTTC. As protein: CASTPRTDSGFGEQYF.